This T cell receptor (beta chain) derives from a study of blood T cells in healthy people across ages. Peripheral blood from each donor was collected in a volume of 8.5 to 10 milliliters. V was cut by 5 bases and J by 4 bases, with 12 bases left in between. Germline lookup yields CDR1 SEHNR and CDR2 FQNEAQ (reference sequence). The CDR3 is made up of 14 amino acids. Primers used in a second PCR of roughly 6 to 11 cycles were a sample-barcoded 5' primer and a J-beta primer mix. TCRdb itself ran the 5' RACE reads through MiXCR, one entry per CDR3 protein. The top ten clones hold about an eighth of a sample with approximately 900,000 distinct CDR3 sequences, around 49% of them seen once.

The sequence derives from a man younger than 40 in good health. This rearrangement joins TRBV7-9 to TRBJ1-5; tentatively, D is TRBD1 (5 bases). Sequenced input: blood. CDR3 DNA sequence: TGTGCCAGCAGCGTAGAGCGGGGGAATCAGCCCCAGCATTTT. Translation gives CASSVERGNQPQHF.